This T cell receptor (beta chain) was sequenced during a study of CD8 T cells in ankylosing spondylitis. Study-wide points: From matched ankylosing spondylitis synovial fluid, disease-linked clones were reportedly recovered at significantly enriched levels. In the blood and synovial fluid of reactive arthritis, some motif variants had been previously reported. About 8 highly homologous variants made up a TCR beta motif, and this motif appeared characteristic of ankylosing spondylitis blood.

TCRdb passed the 5' RACE reads through MiXCR, listing each CDR3 protein once. The table includes 200,000 to 300,000 distinct CDR3 sequences, around 10% detected once. Trimming left V 6 bases short and J 3 bases short, with 12 bases between. CDR1 is SNHLY and CDR2 is FYNNEI in the germline V gene. The CDR3 is made up of 13 amino acids. This clonotype was detected ten times or more. What it binds is unknown. The clonotype originates from a male donor with ankylosing spondylitis or in good health (not recorded which). Sequencing was carried out using blood, either unsorted or a sorted T cell fraction (not recorded which). The genes are TRBV2 and TRBJ2-7; D is possibly TRBD2 (5 bases). CDR3: CASSYDYLYEQYF. CDR3 bases: TGTGCCAGCAGCTATGACTACCTCTACGAGCAGTACTTC.